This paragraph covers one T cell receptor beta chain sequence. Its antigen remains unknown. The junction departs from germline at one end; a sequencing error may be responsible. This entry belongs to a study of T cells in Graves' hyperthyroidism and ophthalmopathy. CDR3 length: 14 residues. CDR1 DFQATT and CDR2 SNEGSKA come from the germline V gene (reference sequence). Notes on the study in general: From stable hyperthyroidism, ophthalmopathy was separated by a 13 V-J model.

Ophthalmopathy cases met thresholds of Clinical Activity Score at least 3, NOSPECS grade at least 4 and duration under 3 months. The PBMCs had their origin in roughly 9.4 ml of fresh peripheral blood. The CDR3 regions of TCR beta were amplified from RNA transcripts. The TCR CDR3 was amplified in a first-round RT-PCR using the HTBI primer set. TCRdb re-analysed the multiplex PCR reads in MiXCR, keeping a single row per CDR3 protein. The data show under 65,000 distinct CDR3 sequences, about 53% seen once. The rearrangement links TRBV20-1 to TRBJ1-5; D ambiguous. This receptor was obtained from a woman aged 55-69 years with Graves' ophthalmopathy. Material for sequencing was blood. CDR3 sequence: CSTLAGRGNEPQHF. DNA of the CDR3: TGCAGTACGTTAGCGGGAAGAGGCAATGAGCCCCAGCATTTT.